In its sample, the clone carrying this TCR beta chain was seen once. This CDR3 spans 14 amino acids. Profiling relied on immunoSEQ multiplex PCR, and the TCRdb table lists in-frame clones only, not all of them. Here the sample spans about 240,000 clones, approximately 83% being singletons. This sample is part of a study of blood T cell repertoires in COVID-19. This rearrangement joins TRBV21-1 to TRBJ2-7; TRBD1 is taken as the D call from the table, unchecked against the DNA. TRBV21-1 is a recognized pseudogene. The material sequenced was peripheral blood. This clonotype was obtained from a woman of 80 years or more with acute or convalescent COVID-19. CDR3 DNA: TGTGCCAGCAGTATCGACAGGGACTCCTACGAGCAGTACTTC. Amino acid sequence: CASSIDRDSYEQYF.